The next 30 T cell receptor beta chains were all read from a single sample in a study of type 1 regulatory T cells. A single record per CDR3 protein comes from TCRdb applying MiXCR to the reads. The sample yields 80,000 to 100,000 distinct CDR3 sequences, roughly 28% seen once. Sequencing input: CD4+ T cells, either the whole sample or a sorted fraction (not recorded which). These receptors originate from a human donor in good health.

In this sample, this clonotype turned up a few times. The chain combines TRBV19 with TRBJ2-7, with D perhaps matching TRBD2 (6 bases). V lost 3 bases to trimming and J lost 0 bases, with 15 bases between them. CDR3 length: 16 residues. Germline V gene lookup returns CDR1 LNHDA and CDR2 SQIVND (reference sequence). This CDR3 is CASSMPGRGSSYEQYF. The CDR3 DNA follows: TGTGCCAGTAGTATGCCAGGACGGGGGAGCTCCTACGAGCAGTACTTC.

This clonotype was seen once. The chain has TRBV19 and TRBJ2-5, with 11 positions matching TRBD2. Trimming took 7 bases from V and 2 from J; bases not matched to a gene: 6. From germline, CDR1 is LNHDA and CDR2 SQIVND (reference sequence). The CDR3 runs to 15 residues. The CDR3 bases are TGTGCCAGTACCACTAGCGGGAGCCAGCAAGAGACCCAGTACTTC. It encodes CASTTSGSQQETQYF.

V gene TRBV20-1 combines with J gene TRBJ2-4; tentatively, D is TRBD1 (6 bases). This CDR3 contains 17 residues. V lost 1 base and J 7 bases, leaving 23 bases between the germline ends. The V gene's germline CDR1 is DFQATT and CDR2 SNEGSKA (reference sequence). The CDR3 nucleotides read TGCAGTGCTAGAGTTCCGGGACACCTCGAAGGGTACAACATTCAGTACTTC. This translates into CSARVPGHLEGYNIQYF.

V gene TRBV2 combines with J gene TRBJ2-7, with TRBD2 identical over 10 bases. With V trimmed by 1 base and J by 4 bases, 4 bases remained unmatched. The germline gives CDR1 SNHLY, CDR2 FYNNEI. The CDR3 spans 15 residues. The CDR3 loop reads CASSEEVAGGYEQYF. The CDR3 bases are TGTGCCAGCAGTGAAGAGGTAGCGGGAGGATACGAGCAGTACTTC.

The chain employs TRBV11-2 and TRBJ1-3; D gene ambiguous. The CDR3 covers 13 residues. V dropped 1 base and J dropped 4 bases, with 5 bases sitting between them. Germline-derived CDR1 and CDR2 are SGHAT and FQNNGV. The CDR3 reads CASSLVRGNTIYF. CDR3 in DNA: TGTGCCAGCAGCTTAGTCAGGGGAAACACCATATATTTT.

The V call is TRBV9, the J call TRBJ2-5, with a possible D match to TRBD2 (5 bases). This CDR3 has 15 amino acids. Trimming removed 2 bases from V and 0 bases from J, with 11 bases in between. Germline V gene sequence: CDR1 SGDLS, CDR2 YYNGEE. Written as DNA, the CDR3 is TGTGCCAGCAGCGTTCTCCCGGGGTACCAAGAGACCCAGTACTTC. Translation: CASSVLPGYQETQYF.

V usage is TRBV6-1 and J usage is TRBJ2-1; D gene unclear. The germline V gene encodes CDR1 MNHNS and CDR2 SASEGT. The CDR3 is 11 residues long. The germline V and J ends were trimmed by 8 bases and 9 bases, with 11 bases remaining between them. CDR3: CASSGVSEQFF. CDR3 DNA: TGTGCCAGCTCCGGCGTATCTGAGCAGTTCTTC.

The chain recombines TRBV7-2 with TRBJ2-7; D is possibly TRBD2 (7 bases). This CDR3 is built from 13 residues. Germline CDR1 SGHTA, CDR2 FQGNSA. V was clipped by 5 bases and J by 6 bases, with 14 bases between them. The CDR3 nucleotides are TGTGCCAGCAGCCCCACCGGGGGGCGCGAGCAGTACTTC. It codes for CASSPTGGREQYF.

The chain employs TRBV7-2 and TRBJ2-7, with D perhaps matching TRBD1 (7 bases). V gave up 6 bases and J gave up 5 bases, with 23 bases separating them. CDR3 length: 16 residues. Germline V gene sequence: CDR1 SGHTA, CDR2 FQGNSA. The CDR3 reads CASRPSATRGIDEQYF. The CDR3 DNA reads as TGTGCCAGCAGACCTAGCGCCACCAGGGGGATCGACGAGCAGTACTTC.

As DNA, the CDR3 is TGTGCCAGCTCACCACGGCAGGGTTTGAATGAGCAGTTCTTC. This gives the protein CASSPRQGLNEQFF. The V call is TRBV18, the J call TRBJ2-1, with D possibly matching TRBD1 (5 bases). Trimming left V 1 base short and J 7 bases short, with 11 bases between. This CDR3 spans 14 amino acids. CDR1 and CDR2 from the germline V gene are KGHSH and LQKENI.

V and J are TRBV12-3 or TRBV12-4 and TRBJ2-5; tentatively, D is TRBD2 (7 bases). This CDR3 is 17 amino acids long. The V gene lost 5 bases and the J gene lost 0 bases, with 19 bases spanning the gap. For the CDR3, the DNA is TGTGCCAGCAGTCCCCGGCGGGGGCTGAAGTACCAAGAGACCCAGTACTTC. This sequence encodes CASSPRRGLKYQETQYF.

This clonotype has more than one count but fewer than ten. J is TRBJ2-1 and V is TRBV20-1, with 11 bases aligning to TRBD2. This CDR3 region has 15 residues. Germline V gene sequence: CDR1 DFQATT, CDR2 SNEGSKA (reference sequence). Losses at the gene ends were 5 bases for V and 3 bases for J; bases not matched to a gene: 6. CDR3 coding DNA: TGCAGTGCTGATCTTAGCGGGAGGGACTACAATGAGCAGTTCTTC. Protein: CSADLSGRDYNEQFF.

The chain employs TRBV2 and TRBJ2-1, with D tentatively TRBD1 or TRBD2 (5 bases each). The V end was cut by 10 bases, the J end by 5 bases, with 21 bases between. The germline gives CDR1 SNHLY, CDR2 FYNNEI. The CDR3 is 15 residues long. The CDR3 nucleotides are TGTGCCACCCGAGCCCCGGGACGGAAAAACAATGAGCAGTTCTTC. This codes for CATRAPGRKNNEQFF.

V usage is TRBV28 and J usage is TRBJ2-7; TRBD1 might be the D (6 bases). Trimming took off 3 bases at V and 0 bases at J, with 18 bases between the two ends. Germline V lookup: CDR1 MDHEN, CDR2 SYDVKM. This CDR3 has 17 amino acids. CDR3 sequence reads: CASSFSPRTARSYEQYF. Written as DNA, the CDR3 is TGTGCCAGCAGTTTTTCCCCTCGGACAGCCCGCTCCTACGAGCAGTACTTC.

The chain is built from TRBV5-4 and TRBJ2-5; D is unclear. The germline V gene encodes CDR1 SGHNT and CDR2 YYREEE (reference sequence). The CDR3 contains 17 residues. V was pared by 3 bases and J by 1 base, with 19 bases between. DNA for the CDR3: TGTGCCAGCAGCTCCCCCGGGCGTGGGGTAGGCCAAGAGACCCAGTACTTC. It is translated as CASSSPGRGVGQETQYF. Complete variable domain (other parts from reference TRBV5-4 and TRBJ2-5): ETGVTQSPTHLIKTRGQQVTLRCSSQSGHNTVSWYQQALGQGPQFIFQYYREEENGRGNFPPRFSGLQFPNYSSELNVNALELDDSALYLCASSSPGRGVGQETQYFGPGTRLLVL.

The V and J genes are TRBV7-6 and TRBJ1-2; D remains ambiguous. V gave up 1 base and J gave up 8 bases, with 11 bases separating them. Germline-derived CDR1 and CDR2 are SGHVS and FNYEAQ. The CDR3 has 13 residues. CDR3 nucleotides: TGTGCCAGCAGCTTAGTTCGGGGAGGGGGCTACACCTTC. Its protein product is CASSLVRGGGYTF.

The chain joins TRBV6-2 or TRBV6-3 to TRBJ2-2, with D possibly TRBD1 on 6 matching bases. V lost 7 bases to trimming and J lost 0 bases, with 12 bases between them. Germline loops: CDR1 MNHEY, CDR2 SVGEGT. The CDR3 consists of 15 residues. The CDR3 here is CASTTGSANTGELFF. In nucleotides, the CDR3 is TGTGCCAGCACTACAGGGAGTGCGAACACCGGGGAGCTGTTTTTT.

This clonotype was counted at least ten times. The chain combines TRBV5-5 with TRBJ2-7; 7 nucleotides line up with TRBD2. The V gene end was trimmed by 0 bases and the J gene end by 2 bases; junction bases not matched to a gene: 5. Germline V gives CDR1 SGHKS, CDR2 YYEKEE (reference sequence). The CDR3 length is 15 residues. The CDR3 sequence: CASSLVASGTYEQYF. Here the CDR3 DNA reads TGTGCCAGCAGCTTGGTGGCTAGCGGAACCTACGAGCAGTACTTC.

This clonotype is medium-sized by share. The CDR3: CASSPDEGTRGGNSYNEQFF. CDR3 coding DNA: TGTGCCAGCAGCCCCGATGAAGGGACTAGAGGGGGTAACTCCTACAATGAGCAGTTCTTC. This chain links TRBV3-1 with TRBJ2-1, with 8 positions matching TRBD2. The V segment lost 4 bases and the J segment 0 bases; nucleotides outside the gene matches: 17. Germline V lookup: CDR1 LGHDT, CDR2 YNNKEL (reference sequence). The CDR3 has 20 residues.

The CDR3 DNA reads TGCAGTGCTAGAGCCCTAGGAGCCGAGGGTAACGAGCAGTACTTC. Translating gives CSARALGAEGNEQYF. The chain carries TRBV20-1 and TRBJ2-7, with D perhaps matching TRBD2 (5 bases). CDR1 is DFQATT and CDR2 is SNEGSKA in the germline V gene (reference sequence). The CDR3 has 15 residues. V was shortened by 1 base and J by 5 bases, with 18 bases between the two germline ends.

V and J are TRBV2 and TRBJ2-1; 7 bases fit TRBD2. Germline CDR1 SNHLY, CDR2 FYNNEI. The CDR3 loop spans 13 amino acids. J gave up 8 bases and V 5 bases, and 6 bases lay outside the gene matches. This CDR3 is CASSPTSSDEQFF. In DNA, the CDR3 is TGTGCCAGCAGTCCGACTAGCTCGGATGAGCAGTTCTTC.

About this clonotype: A much larger clone differs from this one at a single base, so this may be a read error. V gene TRBV19 combines with J gene TRBJ1-2; 7 nucleotides match TRBD1. Germline V lookup: CDR1 LNHDA, CDR2 SQIVND (reference sequence). This CDR3 has 13 amino acids. The J segment lost 10 bases and the V segment lost 6 bases, leaving 11 bases of the junction unmatched. CDR3 DNA sequence: TGTGCCAGTAGCCGAACAGGGGTCGGGAACTACACCTTC. Residues: CASSRTGVGNYTF.

Many counts were recorded for this clonotype. The chain combines TRBV20-1 with TRBJ2-1, with 12 bases that match TRBD2. This CDR3 is 18 amino acids long. Germline lookup yields CDR1 DFQATT and CDR2 SNEGSKA (reference sequence). With V trimmed by 6 bases and J by 0 bases, 12 bases remained unmatched. CDR3 in amino acids: CSANPGLAGGSSYNEQFF. As DNA, the CDR3 is TGCAGTGCAAATCCGGGACTAGCGGGCGGAAGCTCCTACAATGAGCAGTTCTTC.

The CDR3 is CSAIKETQYF. CDR3 nucleotides: TGCAGTGCTATAAAAGAGACCCAGTACTTC. The J gene is TRBJ2-5, the V gene TRBV20-1, with D unclear. Germline V gene lookup returns CDR1 DFQATT and CDR2 SNEGSKA (reference sequence). The CDR3 is made up of 10 amino acids. Between the trimmed V and J ends, which lost 4 bases and 3 bases, there was a span of 3 bases.

V is TRBV6-5 and J is TRBJ2-2; 8 bases match TRBD1. CDR3 length: 15 residues. V shed 5 bases and J 7 bases; nucleotides not matched to a gene: 9. Per germline, CDR1 MNHEY and CDR2 SVGAGI. The CDR3 DNA reads as TGTGCCAGCAGTAAATTTCAGGGGGCTGGCGGGGAGCTGTTTTTT. This codes for CASSKFQGAGGELFF.

The genes are TRBV19 and TRBJ1-2, with a possible D match to TRBD1 (5 bases). This CDR3 region has 13 residues. The germline CDR1 and CDR2 sequences are LNHDA and SQIVND (reference sequence). V dropped 5 bases and J dropped 4 bases, with 11 bases sitting between them. The CDR3 region is CASSPQASYGYTF. In DNA, the CDR3 is TGTGCCAGTAGTCCACAGGCTTCCTATGGCTACACCTTC.

The J gene is TRBJ1-2, the V gene TRBV6-6, with a tentative D call TRBD1 (6 bases). CDR3 length equals 12 residues. V lost 8 bases and J lost 8, with 15 bases in between. CDR1 MNHNY and CDR2 SVGAGI come from the germline V gene (reference sequence). CDR3 sequence: CASRGGSGGYTF. CDR3 in DNA: TGTGCCAGCCGTGGGGGCTCGGGGGGCTACACCTTC.

The V call is TRBV7-9, the J call TRBJ2-5, with TRBD1 matching over 8 bases. The CDR3 has 22 amino acids. CDR1 and CDR2 from the germline V gene are SEHNR and FQNEAQ (reference sequence). Trimming at V came to 1 base and at J to 0 bases, leaving 22 bases not matched to a gene. This CDR3 is CASSLDWMPRRGLDSYQETQYF. CDR3 nucleotides: TGTGCCAGCAGCTTAGATTGGATGCCCCGCAGGGGGCTTGATTCGTACCAAGAGACCCAGTACTTC. The variable domain in full, with the rest retrieved from reference TRBV7-9 and TRBJ2-5, is DTGVSQNPRHKITKRGQNVTFRCDPISEHNRLYWYRQTLGQGPEFLTYFQNEAQLEKSRLLSDRFSAERPKGSFSTLEIQRTEQGDSAMYLCASSLDWMPRRGLDSYQETQYFGPGTRLLVL.

Only a few counts were recorded for this clonotype. The chain couples TRBV13 to TRBJ1-4; the match to TRBD1 covers 7 bases. V trimming: 4 bases; J trimming: 4 bases; junction bases outside the gene matches: 6. This CDR3 has 15 residues. Germline V gene data show CDR1 as PRHDT and CDR2 as FYEKMQ (reference sequence). The CDR3 loop reads CASSYSSGGNEKLFF. CDR3 in DNA: TGTGCCAGCAGCTATTCCTCAGGGGGTAATGAAAAACTGTTTTTT.

This sequence joins TRBV27 and TRBJ2-4, with 8 bases fitting TRBD2. This CDR3 comprises 15 residues. CDR1 and CDR2 from the germline V gene are MNHEY and SMNVEV (reference sequence). The V and J ends lost 3 bases and 3 bases, in that order; junction bases with no gene match: 4. Here the CDR3 reads CASSFYTSGKNIQYF. The CDR3 DNA reads TGTGCCAGCAGTTTTTATACTAGCGGCAAAAACATTCAGTACTTC.